The clone carrying this TCR beta chain showed up just a few times. Its antigen is unidentified. Sample-barcoded 5' priming and a J-beta primer mix drove a second PCR of about 6 to 12 cycles. The authors tagged each cDNA molecule using a template-switch adaptor with 12 random nucleotides. A single record per CDR3 protein comes from TCRdb applying MiXCR to the 5' RACE reads. The sample shows 800,000 to 1,300,000 distinct CDR3 sequences, about 25% of them seen only once. These data originate in a study of blood T cells in healthy people across ages. General study findings and limits: When set beside aged donors, long-lived donors presented more naive CD4+ cells and higher diversity.

This CDR3 spans 14 amino acids. Per the germline V gene, CDR1 is MNHEY and CDR2 is SMNVEV (reference sequence). The V gene end was trimmed by 7 bases and the J gene end by 5 bases; junction bases not matched to a gene: 7. Another study also made use of these data, one on T cells of mothers and their children.

The chain carries TRBV27 and TRBJ1-4, with 7 bases identical to TRBD1. The sequence came from a girl under 10 years old in good health. What was sequenced was blood. Here the CDR3 DNA reads TGTGCCAGCACCTCGACAGGGTACAATGAAAAACTGTTTTTT. Translation: CASTSTGYNEKLFF.